The T cell receptor beta chain under discussion was sequenced for a study of T cell responses to AZD1222 COVID-19 vaccine. Findings of the study overall: It should be noted that donors were predominantly white British and more often female, and clonal diversity was possibly underestimated. All repertoire sampling was performed exclusively after the peak T cell response. Only a handful of AZD1222 recipients, six or seven in all, had baseline seropositivity.

Remarks on this clone: Its cognate antigen is unknown.

Data came from immunoSEQ multiplex PCR; TCRdb stores just in-frame clones and leaves some out. This table holds roughly 150,000 clones, around 85% found once. CDR1 MNHEY and CDR2 SMNVEV come from the germline V gene (reference sequence). The CDR3 runs 15 residues. The V and J ends lost 5 bases and 3 bases, in that order; junction bases with no gene match: 6. The material sequenced was peripheral blood, taken on day 0 of AZD1222 vaccination. The J gene is TRBJ1-2, the V gene TRBV27; 10 bases match TRBD1. This TCR was recovered from an adult in good health. The CDR3 DNA reads as TGTGCCAGCAGTCCATTAGGACAGGGGGACTATGGCTACACCTTC. This translates into CASSPLGQGDYGYTF.